Below, one T cell receptor beta chain is given with its context. Its antigen is not known. The sequence runs out 3 residues before the end of the CDR3; the remainder is reconstructed from the germline J gene. Some clones are missing from TCRdb's copy, which holds only in-frame ones; the method was immunoSEQ multiplex PCR. Its clone listing holds around 28,000 clones. The data were taken from a study of T cells in women clearing cervical HPV infection. For the study at large: Blood came at first lesion visit for cases, post-clearance for controls.

The CDR3 extends over 14 amino acids. V lost 2 bases and J lost 6, with 10 bases in between. Germline lookup yields CDR1 SEHNR and CDR2 FQNEAQ (reference sequence). Points from the study as a whole: Associations may precede or follow infection; HPV-specific or memory T cells were not isolated. Unknown T-cell numbers per sample may underlie the richness differences.

The J gene is TRBJ2-2, the V gene TRBV7-9; D call uncertain. Sample: blood buffy coat. This clonotype originated in a woman aged 18 to 75 with a cervical HPV16 infection that either progressed to CIN3+ or cleared (not recorded which). CDR3 sequence: CASSLHLRAGELFF. CDR3 DNA (partial): TGTGCCAGCAGCTTACATCTAAGGGCCGGGGAG.